The sample holds many counts of the clone carrying this T cell receptor (beta chain). The antigen is undetermined. This sample is part of a study of T cells in Graves' hyperthyroidism and ophthalmopathy. General study points: Blood held most thyroid clonotypes expanded above 0.001 frequency. The model made its ophthalmopathy prediction, and onset followed a median roughly 6.5 months later.

This CDR3 is built from 15 residues. Germline CDR1 is MNHEY and CDR2 is SVGEGT. V was shortened by 5 bases and J by 3 bases, with 15 bases between the two germline ends. RNA transcripts served as the template for amplifying TCR beta CDR3 regions. A first-round RT-PCR of the TCR CDR3 used the HTBI primer set. TCRdb ran MiXCR on the multiplex PCR reads and lists one entry per CDR3 protein. The profile shows roughly 660,000 distinct CDR3 sequences, approximately 15% of them singletons. Cells are PBMCs isolated from 10 ml of fresh blood. This TCR was recovered from a man in his fifties or sixties with Graves' hyperthyroidism. This chain connects TRBV6-2 or TRBV6-3 to TRBJ2-3, with D perhaps matching TRBD1 or TRBD2 (5 bases each). The sequencing sample was made of blood. The DNA of the CDR3 is TGTGCCAGCAGTCCCGGGGACCGAGAAACAGATACGCAGTATTTT. This translates into CASSPGDRETDTQYF.